The text below deals with one TCR beta chain. The data were obtained in a study of blood T cell repertoires in COVID-19. Sequencing was performed with immunoSEQ multiplex PCR; in TCRdb, only in-frame clones are kept and a portion is missing. Among 220,000 or so clones listed, roughly 80% were seen once. The germline gives CDR1 SGHDT, CDR2 YYEEEE. This CDR3 is built from 15 residues. Trimming took 2 bases from V and 4 from J, leaving 13 bases between them. Sequences were obtained from peripheral blood. The source is an older woman with acute or convalescent COVID-19. This chain uses TRBV5-6 with TRBJ2-1; D may be TRBD2 (5 bases). The CDR3 DNA reads as TGTGCCAGCAGCTTCGGGCAATGGGAGTACAATGAGCAGTTCTTC. It codes for CASSFGQWEYNEQFF.